This T cell receptor beta chain was profiled in a study of siplizumab effects on memory and regulatory T cells. Whole-study findings and limits: Siplizumab caused a significant drop in alloreactive sequences traceable to unstimulated CD4+ memory cells. Naive T cells looked more diverse than memory cells and looked like major alloresponse contributors.

Note on this clone: As yet, its antigen is unknown.

Assay: immunoSEQ multiplex PCR; the TCRdb copy retains only in-frame clones and omits some. The sample includes approximately 92,000 clones, just under 95% of them seen just once. Sequencing used non-Treg CD4+ T cells sorted from blood. This TCR was sampled from a human donor in good health.

The DNA for the CDR3 is TGTGCCAGCAGCTTAGTTTCGACCCGCGGGAGGGCCATGAAAGGGGAGCTGTTTTTT. Amino acids: CASSLVSTRGRAMKGELFF. The chain employs TRBV11-1 and TRBJ2-2; 9 positions match TRBD2. Germline V gene lookup returns CDR1 SGHAT and CDR2 FQDESV (reference sequence). There are 19 residues in the CDR3. Trimming cost V 1 base and J 8 bases; bases outside gene matches: 17.